Presented here are 29 T cell receptor beta chains from one specimen sequenced in a study of blood T cell repertoires in COVID-19. TCRdb's copy holds only in-frame clones and misses some; the assay was immunoSEQ multiplex PCR. The sample holds 130,000 to 150,000 clones, 88% seen once. Sequenced: peripheral blood. The origin of the receptors is a human donor in a cohort sampled during active COVID-19.

The sample holds one count of this clone. V and J are TRBV28 and TRBJ2-1; TRBD1 matches 10 bases. Germline V gene sequence: CDR1 MDHEN, CDR2 SYDVKM. V was pared by 3 bases and J by 8 bases, with 4 bases of the junction left unmatched. The CDR3 consists of 14 residues. CDR3 in DNA: TGTGCCAGCAGTTTGCGGGACAGGGGACATGAGCAGTTCTTC. Its protein product is CASSLRDRGHEQFF. Together with reference TRBV28 and TRBJ2-1, the CDR3 gives the full variable domain: DVKVTQSSRYLVKRTGEKVFLECVQDMDHENMFWYRQDPGLGLRLIYFSYDVKMKEKGDIPEGYSVSREKKERFSLILESASTNQTSMYLCASSLRDRGHEQFFGPGTRLTVL.

This clone was found once. J is TRBJ2-5 and V is TRBV11-3, with 7 nucleotides matching TRBD1. From germline, CDR1 is SGHNT and CDR2 YENEEA. After removal of 5 bases from V and 2 bases from J, the junction contained 2 bases not matched to a gene. CDR3 length: 13 amino acids. The CDR3 is CASSGTVQETQYF. CDR3 coding DNA: TGTGCCAGCAGCGGGACAGTACAAGAGACCCAGTACTTC.

This rearrangement joins TRBV4-1 to TRBJ1-1; D unclear. The V end lost 0 bases, the J end lost 1 base, and 15 bases lay between the germline ends. Germline V gene sequence: CDR1 MGHRA, CDR2 YSYEKL. This CDR3 has 17 residues. The CDR3 sequence is CASSQDYGQFANTEAFF. Written as DNA, the CDR3 is TGCGCCAGCAGCCAAGATTATGGGCAGTTCGCGAACACTGAAGCTTTCTTT.

The CDR3 here is CASSSAVRSYGYTF. Written as DNA, the CDR3 is TGTGCCAGTAGTTCGGCAGTTCGGAGCTATGGCTACACCTTC. The chain joins TRBV19 to TRBJ1-2; D is undetermined. CDR1 and CDR2 from the germline V gene are LNHDA and SQIVND (reference sequence). This CDR3 has 14 residues. V dropped 5 bases and J dropped 4 bases, with 14 bases sitting between them.

This clone was detected only a few times. The CDR3 loop reads CASRVRTGHNEQFF. The CDR3 bases are TGTGCCAGTAGGGTAAGGACAGGCCACAATGAGCAGTTCTTC. The chain joins TRBV19 to TRBJ2-1; 7 bases are a match to TRBD1. This CDR3 has 14 residues. Germline V gives CDR1 LNHDA, CDR2 SQIVND (reference sequence). V was pared by 6 bases and J by 5 bases, with 7 bases of the junction left unmatched. Based on the CDR3 plus reference TRBV19 and TRBJ2-1, the full variable domain is DGGITQSPKYLFRKEGQNVTLSCEQNLNHDAMYWYRQDPGQGLRLIYYSQIVNDFQKGDIAEGYSVSREKKESFPLTVTSAQKNPTAFYLCASRVRTGHNEQFFGPGTRLTVL.

The V and J genes are TRBV28 and TRBJ2-5, with a possible D match to TRBD2 (6 bases). CDR3 size: 17 residues. From germline, CDR1 is MDHEN and CDR2 SYDVKM. Trimming took off 1 base at V and 5 bases at J, with 20 bases between the two ends. The CDR3, as DNA: TGTGCCAGCAGTTTATTTGGGCGGGGAAGGGTGGCGGAGACCCAGTACTTC. Protein: CASSLFGRGRVAETQYF.

CDR3 sequence reads: CAITRSTEAFF. CDR3 in DNA: TGTGCCATTACGCGTAGCACTGAAGCTTTCTTT. The chain couples TRBV28 to TRBJ1-1; no definite D call. In germline, CDR1 is MDHEN, CDR2 SYDVKM. The CDR3 has 11 residues. V was cut by 10 bases and J by 4 bases, with 10 bases left in between.

This chain joins TRBV6-1 and TRBJ2-3, with 12 bases matching TRBD2. Trimming removed 4 bases from V and 6 bases from J; junction bases left unmatched: 8. The CDR3 extends over 16 amino acids. Germline CDR1 MNHNS, CDR2 SASEGT. CDR3 nucleotide sequence: TGTGCCAGCAGTGTCCGACTAGCGGGGGTTACCGATACGCAGTATTTT. This sequence encodes CASSVRLAGVTDTQYF.

The rearrangement uses TRBV30 and TRBJ1-2, with D maybe TRBD1 (6 bases). The CDR3 is 15 residues long. The V end was cut by 4 bases, the J end by 8 bases, with 23 bases between. The germline V gene encodes CDR1 GTSNPN and CDR2 SVGIG (reference sequence). The DNA for the CDR3 is TGTGCCTGGACCGATGACCCAGGGGATGTTAGCGGCTACACCTTC. Translation gives CAWTDDPGDVSGYTF. Together with reference TRBV30 and TRBJ1-2, the CDR3 gives the full variable domain: SQTIHQWPATLVQPVGSPLSLECTVEGTSNPNLYWYRQAAGRGLQLLFYSVGIGQISSEVPQNLSASRPQDRQFILSSKKLLLSDSGFYLCAWTDDPGDVSGYTFGSGTRLTVV.

This chain joins TRBV21-1 and TRBJ2-3; the table gives TRBD1 as D, unverified against the DNA. TRBV21-1 counts as a pseudogene. The CDR3 totals 20 residues. CDR3 coding DNA: TGTGCCAGCAGCAAAGGAACCATCCATCGCCGGGACAGGGGCACAGATACGCAGTATTTT. The encoded protein is CASSKGTIHRRDRGTDTQYF.

The chain recombines TRBV6-5 with TRBJ2-7; TRBD1 agrees at 8 bases. CDR3 length equals 15 residues. J was trimmed by 3 bases and V by 8 bases; bases with no gene match: 12. Germline V gene lookup returns CDR1 MNHEY and CDR2 SVGAGI. CDR3 residues: CASGLTGTGSYEQYF. CDR3 DNA: TGTGCCAGCGGATTAACCGGGACAGGAAGCTACGAGCAGTACTTC.

V gene TRBV18 combines with J gene TRBJ2-3; a possible D gene is TRBD1 (6 bases). With 4 bases removed from V and 3 bases from J, the gap between germline ends came to 14 bases. Germline CDR1 reads KGHSH; CDR2 reads LQKENI. The CDR3 is made up of 15 amino acids. CDR3: CASSREARGTDTQYF. The CDR3 bases are TGTGCCAGCTCACGAGAGGCCAGGGGTACAGATACGCAGTATTTT.

V usage is TRBV13 and J usage is TRBJ2-1, with no clear D. Trimming cost V 0 bases and J 5 bases, with 8 bases left between them. This CDR3 region has 14 residues. The germline V gene encodes CDR1 PRHDT and CDR2 FYEKMQ (reference sequence). DNA for the CDR3: TGTGCCAGCAGCTTAGGATTACTCGACAATGAGCAGTTCTTC. This sequence encodes CASSLGLLDNEQFF.

V usage is TRBV27 and J usage is TRBJ2-7, with 7 bases that match TRBD2. Germline assignment: CDR1 MNHEY and CDR2 SMNVEV (reference sequence). This CDR3 is built from 15 residues. V dropped 6 bases and J dropped 2; count of bases not matched to a gene: 10. CDR3 in amino acids: CASRDTSAGTYEQYF. CDR3 nucleotides: TGTGCCAGCAGGGACACTAGCGCCGGAACCTACGAGCAGTACTTC.

In its sample, this clone was seen a few times. CDR3 residues: CAWSAGGGRAGYEQFF. Here the CDR3 DNA reads TGTGCCTGGAGTGCGGGAGGCGGGAGGGCCGGGTATGAGCAGTTCTTC. The J gene is TRBJ2-1, the V gene TRBV30; TRBD2 matches 9 bases. Germline V gene sequence: CDR1 GTSNPN, CDR2 SVGIG (reference sequence). The trim removed 1 base at V and 8 bases at J, leaving 12 bases unmatched. This CDR3 spans 16 amino acids.

V is TRBV6-2 or TRBV6-3 and J is TRBJ2-7, with D possibly TRBD1 on 6 matching bases. Trimming took 4 bases from V and 2 from J, leaving 9 bases between them. The CDR3 runs 13 residues. The germline V gene has CDR1 MNHEY and CDR2 SVGEGT. The CDR3 spells CASSFRTAYEQYF. CDR3 DNA sequence: TGTGCCAGCAGTTTTCGGACAGCCTACGAGCAGTACTTC.

A word on this clone: Distinct nucleotide sequences in the sample also encode this CDR3. The chain uses TRBV6-2 or TRBV6-3 and TRBJ1-1; D remains unclear. V was shortened by 2 bases and J by 1 base, with 8 bases between the two germline ends. The CDR3 consists of 14 residues. Germline lookup yields CDR1 MNHEY and CDR2 SVGEGT. CDR3 bases: TGTGCCAGCAGTTACGGAGGAGGGAACACTGAAGCTTTCTTT. The encoded protein is CASSYGGGNTEAFF.

The CDR3 DNA is TGTGCCACCAGCAGATGGGGCACTAATGAAAAACTGTTTTTT. Translating gives CATSRWGTNEKLFF. The chain employs TRBV15 and TRBJ1-4, with D perhaps matching TRBD1 (5 bases). CDR3 length: 14 residues. The germline gives CDR1 LNHNV, CDR2 YYDKDF (reference sequence). V was shortened by 2 bases and J by 2 bases, with 6 bases between the two germline ends. The full variable domain, completed using reference TRBV15 and TRBJ1-4, is DAMVIQNPRYQVTQFGKPVTLSCSQTLNHNVMYWYQQKSSQAPKLLFHYYDKDFNNEADTPDNFQSRRPNTSFCFLDIRSPGLGDTAMYLCATSRWGTNEKLFFGSGTQLSVL.

The gene calls are TRBV19 and TRBJ2-3; the match to TRBD1 covers 8 bases. V dropped 2 bases and J dropped 3; count of bases not matched to a gene: 4. Germline assignment: CDR1 LNHDA and CDR2 SQIVND (reference sequence). This CDR3 spans 15 amino acids. The CDR3 region has the DNA TGTGCCAGTAGTATACAGGGGGCGCGGACAGATACGCAGTATTTT. This codes for CASSIQGARTDTQYF.

J is TRBJ1-4 and V is TRBV19; D unclear. V lost 6 bases and J lost 2, with 7 bases in between. The CDR3 has 13 residues. Germline assignment: CDR1 LNHDA and CDR2 SQIVND (reference sequence). The CDR3 sequence is CASSTDTNEKLFF. CDR3 nucleotide sequence: TGTGCCAGTAGCACAGATACTAATGAAAAACTGTTTTTT.

This sequence joins TRBV29-1 and TRBJ2-4, with TRBD2 matching 13 bases. Germline V gene lookup returns CDR1 SQVTM and CDR2 ANQGSEA. The CDR3 extends over 14 amino acids. The junction had 6 bases not matched to a gene; V was cut back by 7 bases and J by 6 bases. CDR3 nucleotides: TGCAGCGGCGGACTAGCGGGAGTTGGAAACATTCAGTACTTC. Protein: CSGGLAGVGNIQYF.

This chain connects TRBV5-8 to TRBJ1-2, with TRBD1 as a possible D gene (6 bases). Trimming shortened V by 4 bases and J by 1 base, and 8 bases separated the two germline ends. The CDR3 extends over 13 amino acids. Germline values: CDR1 SGHTS, CDR2 YDEGEE. The CDR3 DNA reads as TGTGCCAGCAGCCGGACAGTTAACTATGGCTACACCTTC. This codes for CASSRTVNYGYTF.

The rearrangement links TRBV9 to TRBJ2-1, with 12 nucleotides matching TRBD2. Germline trimming cut 4 bases from V and 8 bases from J; bases unmatched to any gene: 7. Germline V CDR1 and CDR2: SGDLS, YYNGEE. This CDR3 spans 15 amino acids. The chain's CDR3 is CASSPTSGRGDEQFF. CDR3 sequence (DNA): TGTGCCAGCAGCCCGACTAGCGGGAGAGGGGATGAGCAGTTCTTC.

This CDR3 is CASSPGGGNSPLHF. As DNA, the CDR3 is TGTGCCAGCAGCCCGGGGGGTGGTAATTCACCCCTCCACTTT. V gene TRBV7-9 combines with J gene TRBJ1-6; a weak D match, TRBD1 (5 bases). The V and J ends lost 5 bases and 6 bases respectively, with 11 bases between them. Germline CDR1 and CDR2: SEHNR and FQNEAQ (reference sequence). There are 14 residues in the CDR3. The whole variable domain, remainder taken from reference TRBV7-9 and TRBJ1-6, is DTGVSQNPRHKITKRGQNVTFRCDPISEHNRLYWYRQTLGQGPEFLTYFQNEAQLEKSRLLSDRFSAERPKGSFSTLEIQRTEQGDSAMYLCASSPGGGNSPLHFGNGTRLTVT.

This chain uses TRBV19 with TRBJ2-5, with 9 bases fitting TRBD2. CDR1 is LNHDA, CDR2 SQIVND, per germline (reference sequence). The CDR3 is 15 amino acids. Germline trimming cut 4 bases from V and 1 base from J; bases unmatched to any gene: 4. The CDR3 is CASSKAGGPQETQYF. CDR3 DNA sequence: TGTGCCAGTAGTAAAGCGGGAGGACCCCAAGAGACCCAGTACTTC.

The table lists this clone with a count of one. The CDR3 DNA follows: TGTGCCAGCACCATGCCCCTCATAGACACTGAAGCTTTCTTT. It translates to CASTMPLIDTEAFF. The genes are TRBV28 and TRBJ1-1; D not resolved. CDR1 and CDR2 from the germline V gene are MDHEN and SYDVKM. The CDR3 has 14 residues. Deletions cut 7 bases from V and 3 bases from J, with 15 bases between.

This chain links TRBV4-3 with TRBJ2-7, with D possibly being TRBD2 (6 bases). The ends were cut back, 0 bases at V and 6 bases at J, with 15 bases in the middle. CDR1 is LGHNA and CDR2 is YSLEER in the germline V gene. This CDR3 has 15 residues. CDR3 in amino acids: CASSQDYGSLGEQYF. The CDR3 DNA reads as TGCGCCAGCAGCCAAGACTACGGGAGTCTCGGCGAGCAGTACTTC.

This rearrangement joins TRBV5-4 to TRBJ1-2, with 8 positions matching TRBD1. The V gene's germline CDR1 is SGHNT and CDR2 YYREEE (reference sequence). The CDR3 runs to 13 residues. The V and J ends lost 3 bases and 2 bases, in that order; junction bases with no gene match: 0. The CDR3 nucleotides read TGTGCCAGCAGCTGGGACAGGAACTATGGCTACACCTTC. Its translation: CASSWDRNYGYTF.

The CDR3 protein is CASSLEGASMNTEAFF. As DNA, the CDR3 is TGTGCCAGCAGCTTAGAAGGGGCCAGCATGAACACTGAAGCTTTCTTT. The chain has TRBV7-2 and TRBJ1-1, with D perhaps TRBD1 (5 bases). V was cut by 1 base and J by 0 bases, with 12 bases left in between. This CDR3 has 16 residues. Per germline, CDR1 SGHTA and CDR2 FQGNSA.